Presented here are 19 T cell receptor beta chains from one specimen sequenced in a study of T cells in women clearing cervical HPV infection. Measured with immunoSEQ multiplex PCR; TCRdb has only the in-frame clones, and not every one. The sample totals about 39,000 clones; its top ten clones hold approximately 5.9%. The source material was blood buffy coat. Source of these receptors: a woman between 18 and 70 years old with a cervical HPV16 infection that either progressed to CIN3+ or cleared (not recorded which).

Remarks on this clone: Read sequence stops 3 residues before the CDR3 end, and the germline J gene provides the missing end. This chain uses TRBV7-9 with TRBJ2-1; D not certain. Trimming left V 0 bases short and J 7 bases short, with 7 bases between. This CDR3 has 13 amino acids. From germline, CDR1 is SEHNR and CDR2 FQNEAQ (reference sequence). The part of the CDR3 DNA that was read is TGTGCCAGCAGCTTAGCGTCCTTAAATGAG. This encodes CASSLASLNE. In full, the CDR3 is CASSLASLNEQFF.

Regarding this clone: The read terminates 3 residues ahead of where the CDR3 ends, so the germline J gene completes it. The chain links TRBV20-1 to TRBJ1-2; 7 bases line up with TRBD1. CDR3 length: 12 residues. Germline CDR1 is DFQATT and CDR2 is SNEGSKA (reference sequence). The CDR3 region is CSGGQNSGGYTF. The covered CDR3 bases are TGCAGTGGGGGACAGAACAGCGGAGGC.

As for this clone: The read terminates 3 residues ahead of where the CDR3 ends, so the germline J gene completes it. The chain has TRBV4-2 and TRBJ1-1; D perhaps matches TRBD1 (6 bases). CDR3 length: 14 residues. Trimming took off 5 bases at V and 6 bases at J, with 16 bases between the two ends. Germline values: CDR1 LGHNA, CDR2 YNFKEQ. Partial CDR3 DNA: TGTGCCAGCAGCGCCCATGGTGGGGGCCCTGAA. Translation gives CASSAHGGGPE. Given in full, the CDR3 is CASSAHGGGPEAFF.

For this clone: The read ends 3 residues early relative to the CDR3; the germline J gene fills the gap. V gene TRBV18 combines with J gene TRBJ1-2; D is unresolved. This CDR3 has 14 residues. Germline V gene lookup returns CDR1 KGHSH and CDR2 LQKENI. Here the CDR3 reads CASSLGLAGYDYTF. The sequenced CDR3 bases are TGTGCCAGCTCCCTTGGATTAGCTGGCTACGAC.

As to this clone: The CDR3 end lies 3 residues beyond the end of the read and is filled in from the germline J gene. The chain uses TRBV19 and TRBJ2-7; 7 bases agree with TRBD1. With 3 bases clipped from V and 2 bases from J, the junction kept 7 bases outside the gene matches. The CDR3 length is 15 residues. Germline V lookup: CDR1 LNHDA, CDR2 SQIVND (reference sequence). CDR3 region: CASSIQPGQTYEQYF. The CDR3 bases that were read are TGTGCCAGTAGTATCCAACCGGGACAGACCTACGAG.

Comment on this clone: The CDR3 end lies 3 residues beyond the end of the read and is filled in from the germline J gene. The chain carries TRBV6-1 and TRBJ2-3; 7 nucleotides match TRBD2. Trimming removed 0 bases from V and 3 bases from J; junction bases left unmatched: 6. The CDR3 spans 16 residues. CDR1 and CDR2 (germline): MNHNS, SASEGT. The DNA read from the CDR3 is TGTGCCAGCAGTGAAGCGCGGGGGTGGTTGACAGATACG. Translation: CASSEARGWLTDT. The entire CDR3 is CASSEARGWLTDTQYF.

Comment on this clone: The CDR3 is cut off 3 residues early in the read; its end comes from the germline J gene. V usage is TRBV7-9 and J usage is TRBJ1-2; D is perhaps TRBD1 (6 bases). CDR1 is SEHNR and CDR2 is FQNEAQ in the germline V gene (reference sequence). The CDR3 contains 14 residues. This chain's CDR3 is CASSLNREAHDYTF. Partial CDR3 DNA: TGTGCCAGCAGCTTAAACAGGGAAGCCCACGAC.

In the case of this clone: The missing CDR3 end, 3 residues past where the read stops, is filled in from the germline J gene. This rearrangement joins TRBV6-2 or TRBV6-3 to TRBJ2-1, with 7 bases aligning to TRBD2. The J segment lost 4 bases and the V segment lost 0 bases, leaving 9 bases of the junction unmatched. The germline gives CDR1 MNHEY, CDR2 SVGEGT. The CDR3 is made up of 17 amino acids. CDR3 in amino acids: CASSYSEGPGLYNEQFF. The sequenced part of the CDR3 DNA is TGTGCCAGCAGTTACTCAGAAGGACCGGGACTATACAATGAG.

This CDR3 is CSAPHSGRGGYEQFF. The sequenced CDR3 bases are TGCAGTGCTCCGCATAGCGGGAGGGGAGGTTATGAG. The genes are TRBV20-1 and TRBJ2-1; 11 nucleotides line up with TRBD2. The read ends 3 residues shy of where the CDR3 ends; the end is completed using the germline J gene. Germline CDR1 reads DFQATT; CDR2 reads SNEGSKA (reference sequence). This CDR3 spans 15 amino acids. V lost 5 bases, J lost 8 bases, and 11 bases stayed unmatched.

The CDR3 loop is CASSTYSSDTQYF. CDR3 DNA (partial): TGTGCCAGTAGTACCTATTCCTCGGATACG. The chain is built from TRBV19 and TRBJ2-3; the D is unclear. The CDR3 goes on 3 residues after the read ends, and that part is filled in from the germline J gene. The V end was cut by 4 bases, the J end by 6 bases, with 11 bases between. Germline V lookup: CDR1 LNHDA, CDR2 SQIVND (reference sequence). The CDR3 contains 13 residues.

Worth noting for this clone: The DNA ends 3 residues before the CDR3 does, and the rest of the CDR3 is filled in from the germline J gene. V gene TRBV29-1 combines with J gene TRBJ2-2, with D possibly TRBD1 on 6 matching bases. The V and J ends lost 5 bases and 1 base respectively, with 11 bases between them. Per germline, CDR1 SQVTM and CDR2 ANQGSEA. This CDR3 spans 14 amino acids. CDR3: CSVRGWGNTGELFF. The covered CDR3 bases are TGCAGCGTTAGGGGGTGGGGGAACACCGGGGAG.

With respect to this clone: Read data end 3 residues before the CDR3 end; the end is taken from the germline J gene. This sequence joins TRBV20-1 and TRBJ1-5; 9 bases align to TRBD1. V lost 0 bases, J lost 0 bases, and 9 bases stayed unmatched. From germline, CDR1 is DFQATT and CDR2 SNEGSKA (reference sequence). CDR3 size: 18 residues. CDR3 sequence: CSAREDRGGGYSNQPQHF. The CDR3 DNA, read in part, is TGCAGTGCTAGAGAGGACAGGGGAGGGGGCTATAGCAATCAGCCC.

With regard to this clone: The read is 3 residues too short to cover the CDR3 end, so that end is filled in from the germline J gene. Other DNA sequences in this specimen translate into the identical CDR3. The V gene is TRBV6-1, the J gene TRBJ1-1; possibly TRBD1 for D (5 bases). CDR1 MNHNS and CDR2 SASEGT come from the germline V gene. The CDR3 is 13 residues long. The chain's CDR3 is CASSETPNRGAFF. The sequenced part of the CDR3 DNA is TGTGCCAGCAGTGAGACTCCGAATCGGGGG.

In regard to this clone: The CDR3 end falls 3 residues outside the read, so it is completed with the germline J gene. This rearrangement joins TRBV5-4 to TRBJ1-6; TRBD1 matches 7 bases. The CDR3 contains 14 residues. Trimming removed 1 base from V and 11 bases from J; junction bases left unmatched: 6. Germline assignment: CDR1 SGHNT and CDR2 YYREEE (reference sequence). This CDR3 is CASSLRGGGAPLHF. The CDR3 bases that were read are TGTGCCAGCAGCTTGAGAGGAGGGGGCGCACCC.

Partial CDR3 DNA: TGCGCCAGCAGCGCACAGGGGGTAAACTCTAACTATGGC. Protein sequence: CASSAQGVNSNYG. The whole CDR3 reads CASSAQGVNSNYGYTF. The V gene is TRBV5-1, the J gene TRBJ1-2; TRBD1 agrees at 8 bases. The read ends 3 residues early relative to the CDR3; the germline J gene fills the gap. Germline assignment: CDR1 SGHRS and CDR2 YFSETQ. V trimming: 4 bases; J trimming: 0 bases; junction bases outside the gene matches: 8. CDR3 length equals 16 residues.

As for this clone: The CDR3 end falls 3 residues outside the read, so it is completed with the germline J gene. This chain joins TRBV18 and TRBJ1-4; perhaps TRBD1 as D (6 bases). V lost 1 base and J lost 7, with 13 bases in between. Germline V CDR1 and CDR2: KGHSH, LQKENI. The CDR3 sequence is 15 residues long. The sequenced CDR3 bases are TGTGCCAGCTCACCACTCCCAGGGGAGGGTGAAAAA. Amino acids: CASSPLPGEGEK. The complete CDR3 reads CASSPLPGEGEKLFF.

With regard to this clone: Sequencing ends 3 residues short of the CDR3 end; the germline J gene provides the rest. Other DNA sequences within the sample encode an identical CDR3. The chain links TRBV7-9 to TRBJ1-2, with D maybe TRBD1 (5 bases). The CDR3 spans 13 residues. Germline lookup yields CDR1 SEHNR and CDR2 FQNEAQ (reference sequence). The sequenced CDR3 bases are TGTGCCAGCAGCCCCCAGGGCGGAGGGGGC. As protein: CASSPQGGGG. The CDR3 in its entirety is CASSPQGGGGYTF.

Points on this clone: The read falls 3 residues short of the CDR3 end, and the missing part is taken from the germline J gene. The chain links TRBV13 to TRBJ2-3, with 11 nucleotides matching TRBD2. This CDR3 is 16 amino acids long. V trimming: 6 bases; J trimming: 5 bases; junction bases outside the gene matches: 10. From germline, CDR1 is PRHDT and CDR2 FYEKMQ (reference sequence). Partial CDR3 DNA: TGTGCCAGCAGAAACATAGCGGGAGGGCCGGGAGATACG. Translation gives CASRNIAGGPGDT. The complete CDR3 protein is CASRNIAGGPGDTQYF.

A remark on this clone: The CDR3 end is not reached by the read, which stops 3 residues before it; the germline J gene fills it in. The chain couples TRBV6-1 to TRBJ2-3, with TRBD1 matching 7 bases. The CDR3 is 14 amino acids. The germline CDR1 and CDR2 sequences are MNHNS and SASEGT. V trimming: 4 bases; J trimming: 4 bases; junction bases outside the gene matches: 5. The CDR3 loop reads CASSALGGPDTQYF. Incomplete CDR3 DNA: TGTGCCAGCAGTGCGTTAGGGGGCCCAGATACG.